The T cell receptor (beta chain) described here comes from a study of T cells expressing NK-cell markers. As for the study in general: It was sorted CD3+CD56-NKG2C+, CD3+CD56+NKG2C- and CD3+CD56+NKG2C+ T cells that provided the TCR beta repertoires. Seropositivity for HCMV was found in seven of the eight sequenced donors, with one seronegative. Study results and limitations: Clarity on HCMV specificity was lacking for the expanded NKG2C+ T cell clones. CD8+ T cells in 5 or 6 donors included dominant NKG2C+ clonotypes at roughly 1.0-8%.

CDR1 and CDR2 from the germline V gene are SGHTA and FQGNSA. CDR3 length equals 15 residues. TCRdb reprocessed the 5' RACE reads; each CDR3 protein has one entry and no DNA is given. The data show about 380,000 distinct CDR3 sequences, and the top ten clones hold around 4.9%. With regard to this clonotype: What it binds is unknown.

Source material: blood T cells: a sorted CD56 or NKG2C T cell subset, CD4+ or CD8+ T cells, or bulk PBMC T cells (not recorded which). This receptor was identified in a man aged 18 to 69 in good health. The gene calls are TRBV7-2 and TRBJ2-5. The chain's CDR3 is CASSLQPTTRETQYF.